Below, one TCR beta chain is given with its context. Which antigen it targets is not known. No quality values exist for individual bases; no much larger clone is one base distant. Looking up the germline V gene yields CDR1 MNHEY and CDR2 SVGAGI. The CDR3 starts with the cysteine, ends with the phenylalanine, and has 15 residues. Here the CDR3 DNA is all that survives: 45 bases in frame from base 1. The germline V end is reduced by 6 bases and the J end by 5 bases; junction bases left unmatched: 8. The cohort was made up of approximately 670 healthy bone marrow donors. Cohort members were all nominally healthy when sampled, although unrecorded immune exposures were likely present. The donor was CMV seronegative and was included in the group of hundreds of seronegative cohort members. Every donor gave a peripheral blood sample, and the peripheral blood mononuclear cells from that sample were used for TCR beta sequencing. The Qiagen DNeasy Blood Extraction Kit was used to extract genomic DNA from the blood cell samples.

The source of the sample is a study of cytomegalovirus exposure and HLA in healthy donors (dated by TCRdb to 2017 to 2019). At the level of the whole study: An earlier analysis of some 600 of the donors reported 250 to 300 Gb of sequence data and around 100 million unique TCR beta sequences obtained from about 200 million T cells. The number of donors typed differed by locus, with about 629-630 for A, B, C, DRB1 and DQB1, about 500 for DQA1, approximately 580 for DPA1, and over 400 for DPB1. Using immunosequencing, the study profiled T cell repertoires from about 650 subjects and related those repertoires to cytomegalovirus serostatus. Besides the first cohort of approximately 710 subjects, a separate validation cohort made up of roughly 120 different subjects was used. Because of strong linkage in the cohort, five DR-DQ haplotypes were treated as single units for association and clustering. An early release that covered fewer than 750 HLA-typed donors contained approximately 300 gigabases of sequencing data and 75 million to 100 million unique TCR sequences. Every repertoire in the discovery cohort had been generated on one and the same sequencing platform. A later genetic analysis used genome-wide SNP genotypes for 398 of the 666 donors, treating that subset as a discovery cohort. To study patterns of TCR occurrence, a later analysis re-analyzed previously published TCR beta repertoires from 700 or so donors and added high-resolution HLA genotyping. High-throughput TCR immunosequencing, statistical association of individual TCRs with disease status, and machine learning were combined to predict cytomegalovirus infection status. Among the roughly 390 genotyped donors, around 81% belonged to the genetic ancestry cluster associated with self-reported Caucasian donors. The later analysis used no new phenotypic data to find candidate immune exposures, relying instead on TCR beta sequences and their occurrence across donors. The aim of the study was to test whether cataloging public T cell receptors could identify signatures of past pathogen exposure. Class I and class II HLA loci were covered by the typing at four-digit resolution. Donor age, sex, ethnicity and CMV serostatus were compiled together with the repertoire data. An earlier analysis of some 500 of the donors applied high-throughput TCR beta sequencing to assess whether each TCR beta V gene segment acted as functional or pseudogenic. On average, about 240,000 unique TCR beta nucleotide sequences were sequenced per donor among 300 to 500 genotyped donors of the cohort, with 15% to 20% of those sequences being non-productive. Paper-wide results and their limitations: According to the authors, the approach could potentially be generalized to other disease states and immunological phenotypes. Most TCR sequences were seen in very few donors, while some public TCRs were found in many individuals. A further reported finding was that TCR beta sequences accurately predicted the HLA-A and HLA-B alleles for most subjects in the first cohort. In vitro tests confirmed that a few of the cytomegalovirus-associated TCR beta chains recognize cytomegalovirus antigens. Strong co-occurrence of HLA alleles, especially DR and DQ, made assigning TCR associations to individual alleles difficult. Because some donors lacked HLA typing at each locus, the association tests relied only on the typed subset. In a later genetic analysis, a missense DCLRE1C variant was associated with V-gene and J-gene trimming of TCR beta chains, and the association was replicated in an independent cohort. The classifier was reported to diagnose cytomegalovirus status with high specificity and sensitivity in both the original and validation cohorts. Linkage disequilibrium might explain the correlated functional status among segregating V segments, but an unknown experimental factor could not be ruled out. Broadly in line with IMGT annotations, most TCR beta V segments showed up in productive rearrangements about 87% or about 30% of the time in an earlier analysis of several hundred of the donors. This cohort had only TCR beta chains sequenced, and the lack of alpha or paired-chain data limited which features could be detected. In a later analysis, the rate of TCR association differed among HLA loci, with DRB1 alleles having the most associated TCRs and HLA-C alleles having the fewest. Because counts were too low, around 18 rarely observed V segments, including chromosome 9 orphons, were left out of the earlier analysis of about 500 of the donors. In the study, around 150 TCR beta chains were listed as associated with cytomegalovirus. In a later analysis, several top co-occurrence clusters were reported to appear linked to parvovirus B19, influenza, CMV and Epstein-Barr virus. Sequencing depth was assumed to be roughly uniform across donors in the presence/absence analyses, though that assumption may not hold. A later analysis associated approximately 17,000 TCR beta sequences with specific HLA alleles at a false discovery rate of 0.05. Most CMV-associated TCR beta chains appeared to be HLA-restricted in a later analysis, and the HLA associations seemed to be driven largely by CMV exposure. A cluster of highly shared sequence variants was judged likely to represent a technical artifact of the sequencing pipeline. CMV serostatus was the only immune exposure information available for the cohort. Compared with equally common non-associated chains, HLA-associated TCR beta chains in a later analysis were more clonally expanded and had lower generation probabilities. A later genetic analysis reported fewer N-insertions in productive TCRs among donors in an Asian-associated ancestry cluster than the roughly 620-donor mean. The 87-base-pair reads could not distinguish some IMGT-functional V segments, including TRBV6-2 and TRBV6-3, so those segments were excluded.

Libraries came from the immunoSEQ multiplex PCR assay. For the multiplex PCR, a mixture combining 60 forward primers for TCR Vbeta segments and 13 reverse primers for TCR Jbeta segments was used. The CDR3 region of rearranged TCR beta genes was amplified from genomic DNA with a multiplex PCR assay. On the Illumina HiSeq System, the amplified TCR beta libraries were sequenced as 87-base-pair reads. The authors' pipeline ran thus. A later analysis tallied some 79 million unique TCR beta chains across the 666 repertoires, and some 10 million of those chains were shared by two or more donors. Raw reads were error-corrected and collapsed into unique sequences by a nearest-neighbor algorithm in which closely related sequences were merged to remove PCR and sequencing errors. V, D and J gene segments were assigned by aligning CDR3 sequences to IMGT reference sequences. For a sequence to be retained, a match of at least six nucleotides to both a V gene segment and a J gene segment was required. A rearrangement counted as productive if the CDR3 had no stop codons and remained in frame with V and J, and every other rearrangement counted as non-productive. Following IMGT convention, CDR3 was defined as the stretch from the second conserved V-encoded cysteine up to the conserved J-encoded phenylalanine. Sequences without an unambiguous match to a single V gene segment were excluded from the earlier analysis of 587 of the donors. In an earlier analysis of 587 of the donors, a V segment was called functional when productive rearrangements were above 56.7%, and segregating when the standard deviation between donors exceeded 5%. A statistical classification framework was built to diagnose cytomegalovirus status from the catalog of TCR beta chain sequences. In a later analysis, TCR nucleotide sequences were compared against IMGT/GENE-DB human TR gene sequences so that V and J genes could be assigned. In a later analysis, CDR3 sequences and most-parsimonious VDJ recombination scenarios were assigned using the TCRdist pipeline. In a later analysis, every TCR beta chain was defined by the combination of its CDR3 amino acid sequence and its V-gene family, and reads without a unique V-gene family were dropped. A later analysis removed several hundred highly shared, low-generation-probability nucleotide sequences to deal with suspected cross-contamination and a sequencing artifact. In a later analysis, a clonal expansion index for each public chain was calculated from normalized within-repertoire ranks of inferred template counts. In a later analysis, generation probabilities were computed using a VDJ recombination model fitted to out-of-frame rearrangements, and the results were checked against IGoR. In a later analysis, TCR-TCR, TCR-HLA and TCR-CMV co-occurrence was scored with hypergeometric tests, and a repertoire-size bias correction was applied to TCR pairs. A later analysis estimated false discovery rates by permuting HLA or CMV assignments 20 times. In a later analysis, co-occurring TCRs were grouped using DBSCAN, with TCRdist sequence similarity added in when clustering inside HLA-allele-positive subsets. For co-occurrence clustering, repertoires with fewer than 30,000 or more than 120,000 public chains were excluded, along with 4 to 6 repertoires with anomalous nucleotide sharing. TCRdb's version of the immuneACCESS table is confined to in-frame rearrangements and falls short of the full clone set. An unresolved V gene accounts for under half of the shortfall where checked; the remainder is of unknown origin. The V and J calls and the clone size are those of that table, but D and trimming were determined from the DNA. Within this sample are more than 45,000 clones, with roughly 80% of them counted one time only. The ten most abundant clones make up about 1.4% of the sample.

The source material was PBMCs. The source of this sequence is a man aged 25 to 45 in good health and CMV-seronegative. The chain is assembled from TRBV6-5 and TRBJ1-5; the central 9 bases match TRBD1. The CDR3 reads CASRKQGATDQPQHF. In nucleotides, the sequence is TGTGCCAGCAGGAAACAGGGGGCGACCGATCAGCCCCAGCATTTT.